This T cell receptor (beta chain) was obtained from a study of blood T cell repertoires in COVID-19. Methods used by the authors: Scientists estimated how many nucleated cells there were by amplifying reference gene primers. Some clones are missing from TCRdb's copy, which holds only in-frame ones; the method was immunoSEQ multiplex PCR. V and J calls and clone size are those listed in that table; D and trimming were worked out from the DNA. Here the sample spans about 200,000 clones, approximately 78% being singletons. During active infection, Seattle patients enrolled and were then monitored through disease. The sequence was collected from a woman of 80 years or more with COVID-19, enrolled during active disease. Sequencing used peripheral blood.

The CDR3 DNA reads TGCAGCGCCAGAACAGGGGACGAAAAACTGTTTTTT. This codes for CSARTGDEKLFF. V and J are TRBV29-1 and TRBJ1-4; the match to TRBD1 covers 7 bases. Trimming took 7 bases from V and 8 from J; bases not matched to a gene: 7. This CDR3 has 12 residues. In germline, CDR1 is SQVTM, CDR2 ANQGSEA. The full variable domain, in which reference TRBV29-1 and TRBJ1-4 provide the parts outside the CDR3, is SAVISQKPSRDICQRGTSLTIQCQVDSQVTMMFWYRQQPGQSLTLIATANQGSEATYESGFVIDKFPISRPNLTFSTLTVSNMSPEDSSIYLCSARTGDEKLFFGSGTQLSVL.